A single sample is the source of the 12 T cell receptor beta chains below, sequenced in a study of cytomegalovirus exposure and HLA in healthy donors. The table came from immunoSEQ multiplex PCR; TCRdb's copy has only in-frame clones and leaves some out. This table has under 300,000 clones, 80% to 90% appearing once. Sequencing was done on a sample of PBMCs. The receptors were gathered from a woman between 18 and 30 years old in good health and CMV-seronegative.

This clone was found a few times. The J gene is TRBJ2-7, the V gene TRBV11-2; TRBD2 matches 8 bases. CDR1 is SGHAT, CDR2 FQNNGV, per germline. This CDR3 contains 15 residues. V lost 5 bases and J lost 1; bases outside the gene matches: 7. CDR3 sequence: CASSRGLAESYEQYF. In nucleotides, the CDR3 is TGTGCCAGCAGCAGAGGACTAGCCGAGTCCTACGAGCAGTACTTC.

The V gene is TRBV5-1, the J gene TRBJ2-2, with a tentative D call TRBD1 (6 bases). CDR1 is SGHRS, CDR2 YFSETQ, per germline. The length of the CDR3 is 16 residues. V lost 2 bases and J 0 bases, leaving 11 bases between the germline ends. The CDR3 loop is CASSLGQPSNTGELFF. CDR3 sequence (DNA): TGCGCCAGCAGCTTAGGACAGCCTTCGAACACCGGGGAGCTGTTTTTT.

The rearrangement uses TRBV6-1 and TRBJ1-2; D gene uncertain. The CDR3 has 13 amino acids. The ends were cut back, 2 bases at V and 2 bases at J, with 6 bases in the middle. CDR1 MNHNS and CDR2 SASEGT come from the germline V gene. CDR3 sequence reads: CASSEMLNYGYTF. In nucleotides, the CDR3 is TGTGCCAGCAGTGAAATGCTAAACTATGGCTACACCTTC.

The chain has TRBV7-2 and TRBJ2-7, with TRBD2 matching 9 bases. J lost 1 base, V lost 5 bases, and 6 bases had no gene match. The germline gives CDR1 SGHTA, CDR2 FQGNSA. The CDR3 runs to 15 residues. CDR3 region: CASSPLAGSSYEQYF. The CDR3 region has the DNA TGTGCCAGCAGCCCCCTAGCGGGGTCTTCCTACGAGCAGTACTTC.

The chain couples TRBV29-1 to TRBJ1-3; D not certain. Germline V gene sequence: CDR1 SQVTM, CDR2 ANQGSEA. V was cut by 6 bases and J by 0 bases, with 12 bases left in between. This CDR3 is built from 14 residues. CDR3 protein: CSVRGGDSGNTIYF. The CDR3 DNA follows: TGCAGCGTCCGGGGTGGCGACTCTGGAAACACCATATATTTT.

This chain joins TRBV5-1 and TRBJ1-3; TRBD1 is a possible D gene (5 bases). Trimming removed 0 bases from V and 4 bases from J, with 14 bases in between. Per the germline V gene, CDR1 is SGHRS and CDR2 is YFSETQ. This CDR3 spans 16 amino acids. DNA of the CDR3: TGCGCCAGCAGCTTGGCTGGAGGGGCGTGGGGAAACACCATATATTTT. The encoded protein is CASSLAGGAWGNTIYF.

The gene calls are TRBV9 and TRBJ2-5, with 7 bases that match TRBD2. Trimming removed 3 bases from V and 0 bases from J; junction bases left unmatched: 8. The V gene's germline CDR1 is SGDLS and CDR2 YYNGEE. The CDR3 length is 16 residues. The CDR3 sequence is CASSGGGLRYQETQYF. DNA of the CDR3: TGTGCCAGCAGCGGGGGAGGGTTACGGTACCAAGAGACCCAGTACTTC.

V and J are TRBV6-1 and TRBJ2-4; D might be TRBD2 (5 bases). Trimming pared 6 bases from V and 2 bases from J, leaving 11 bases between. Germline CDR1 is MNHNS and CDR2 is SASEGT. This CDR3 contains 14 residues. Written as DNA, the CDR3 is TGTGCCAGCAGGGACTTTTTAACCAAAAACATTCAGTACTTC. It codes for CASRDFLTKNIQYF.

The chain employs TRBV6-5 and TRBJ2-3, with D possibly being TRBD1 (6 bases). The germline CDR1 and CDR2 sequences are MNHEY and SVGAGI. The CDR3 length is 15 residues. V lost 7 bases and J lost 5, with 19 bases in between. The DNA for the CDR3 is TGTGCCAGCACGGAACAGGGCTGGGGGCAAGATACGCAGTATTTT. Encoded protein: CASTEQGWGQDTQYF.

CDR3 DNA: TGCGCCAGCAGCTTCACTCAGGGGTCCCATGGCTACACCTTC. It specifies CASSFTQGSHGYTF. The genes are TRBV5-1 and TRBJ1-2; D perhaps matches TRBD1 (6 bases). This CDR3 has 14 amino acids. The germline gives CDR1 SGHRS, CDR2 YFSETQ. Trimming left V 2 bases short and J 6 bases short, with 14 bases between. Variable domain in full (rest from reference TRBV5-1 and TRBJ1-2): KAGVTQTPRYLIKTRGQQVTLSCSPISGHRSVSWYQQTPGQGLQFLFEYFSETQRNKGNFPGRFSGRQFSNSRSEMNVSTLELGDSALYLCASSFTQGSHGYTFGSGTRLTVV.

J is TRBJ1-1 and V is TRBV4-3; TRBD1 aligns across 7 bases. J gave up 0 bases and V 0 bases, and 10 bases lay outside the gene matches. The germline V gene encodes CDR1 LGHNA and CDR2 YSLEER. The CDR3 consists of 18 residues. This CDR3 reads CASSQDLTGRYMNTEAFF. CDR3 bases: TGCGCCAGCAGCCAAGATCTGACAGGGCGTTACATGAACACTGAAGCTTTCTTT.

This chain connects TRBV28 to TRBJ2-1, with D unclear. Germline V gene lookup returns CDR1 MDHEN and CDR2 SYDVKM. This CDR3 is built from 11 residues. V was clipped by 3 bases and J by 14 bases, with 11 bases between them. The CDR3 spells CASSFDLRKFF. The CDR3, as DNA: TGTGCCAGCAGTTTCGATCTGCGGAAGTTCTTC.